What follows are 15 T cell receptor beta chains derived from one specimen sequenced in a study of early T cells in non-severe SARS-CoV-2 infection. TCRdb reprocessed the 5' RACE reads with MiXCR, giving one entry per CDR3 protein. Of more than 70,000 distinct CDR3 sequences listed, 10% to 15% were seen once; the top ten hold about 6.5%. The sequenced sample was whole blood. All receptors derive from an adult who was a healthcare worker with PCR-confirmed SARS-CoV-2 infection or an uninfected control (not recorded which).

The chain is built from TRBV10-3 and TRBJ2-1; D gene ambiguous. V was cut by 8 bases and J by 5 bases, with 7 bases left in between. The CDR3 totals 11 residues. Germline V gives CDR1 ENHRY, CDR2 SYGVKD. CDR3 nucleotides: TGTGCCATCCAAACAAACAATGAGCAGTTCTTC. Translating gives CAIQTNNEQFF.

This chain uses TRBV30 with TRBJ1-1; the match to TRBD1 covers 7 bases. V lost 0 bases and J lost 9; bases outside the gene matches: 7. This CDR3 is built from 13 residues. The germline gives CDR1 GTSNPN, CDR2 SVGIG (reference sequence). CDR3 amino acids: CAWSVDRVRKAFF. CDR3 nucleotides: TGTGCCTGGAGTGTTGACAGGGTTCGGAAAGCTTTCTTT.

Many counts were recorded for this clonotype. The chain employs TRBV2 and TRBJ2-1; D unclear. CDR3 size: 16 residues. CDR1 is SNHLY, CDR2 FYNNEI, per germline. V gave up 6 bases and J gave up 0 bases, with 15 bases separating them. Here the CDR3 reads CASSAATQSSYNEQFF. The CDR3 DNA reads TGTGCCAGCAGCGCCGCGACTCAGAGCTCCTACAATGAGCAGTTCTTC.

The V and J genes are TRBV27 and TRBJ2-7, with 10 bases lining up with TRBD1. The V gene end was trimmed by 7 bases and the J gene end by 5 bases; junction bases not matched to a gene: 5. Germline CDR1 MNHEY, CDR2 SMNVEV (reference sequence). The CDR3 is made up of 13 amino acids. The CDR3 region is CASTPTGGHEQYF. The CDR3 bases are TGTGCCAGCACCCCGACAGGGGGCCACGAGCAGTACTTC.

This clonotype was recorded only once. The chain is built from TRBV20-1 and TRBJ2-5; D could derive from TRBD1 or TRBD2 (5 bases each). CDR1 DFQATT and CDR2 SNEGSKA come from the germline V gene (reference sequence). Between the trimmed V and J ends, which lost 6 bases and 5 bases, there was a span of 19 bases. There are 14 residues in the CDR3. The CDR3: CSALLWGSLETQYF. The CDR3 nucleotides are TGCAGTGCGCTATTGTGGGGGAGTTTGGAGACCCAGTACTTC.

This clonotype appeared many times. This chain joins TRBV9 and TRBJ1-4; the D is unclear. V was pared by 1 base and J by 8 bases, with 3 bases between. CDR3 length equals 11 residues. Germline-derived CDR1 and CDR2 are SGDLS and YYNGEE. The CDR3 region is CASSVREKLFF. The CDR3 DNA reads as TGTGCCAGCAGCGTAAGGGAAAAACTGTTTTTT. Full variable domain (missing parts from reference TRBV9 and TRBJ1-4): DSGVTQTPKHLITATGQRVTLRCSPRSGDLSVYWYQQSLDQGLQFLIQYYNGEERAKGNILERFSAQQFPDLHSELNLSSLELGDSALYFCASSVREKLFFGSGTQLSVL.

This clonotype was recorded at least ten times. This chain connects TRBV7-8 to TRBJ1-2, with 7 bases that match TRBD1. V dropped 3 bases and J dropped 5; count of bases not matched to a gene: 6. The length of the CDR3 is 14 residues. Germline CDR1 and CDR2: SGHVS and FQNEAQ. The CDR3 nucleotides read TGTGCCAGCAGCTTCCGGACAGGAGATTATGGCTACACCTTC. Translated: CASSFRTGDYGYTF.

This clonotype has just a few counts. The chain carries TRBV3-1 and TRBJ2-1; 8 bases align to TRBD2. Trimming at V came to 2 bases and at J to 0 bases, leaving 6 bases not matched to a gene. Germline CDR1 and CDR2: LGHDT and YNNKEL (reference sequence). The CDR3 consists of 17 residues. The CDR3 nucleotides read TGTGCCAGCAGCCAATACCCCGGGACTAGCTCCTACAATGAGCAGTTCTTC. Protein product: CASSQYPGTSSYNEQFF.

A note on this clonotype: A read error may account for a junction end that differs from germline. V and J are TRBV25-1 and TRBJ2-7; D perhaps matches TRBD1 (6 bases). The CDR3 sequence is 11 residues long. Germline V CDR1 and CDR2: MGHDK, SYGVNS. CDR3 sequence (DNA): TGTGCCAGCAGACTTGGGGGCGGAGGAGTTTTC. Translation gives CASRLGGGGVF.

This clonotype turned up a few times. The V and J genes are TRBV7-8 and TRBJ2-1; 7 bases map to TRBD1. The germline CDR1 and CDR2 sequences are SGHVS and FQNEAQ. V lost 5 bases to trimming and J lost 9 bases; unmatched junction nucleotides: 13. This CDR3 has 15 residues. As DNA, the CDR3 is TGTGCCAGCAGCGCGACCCCGACAGGGTTCGGTGAGCAGTTCTTC. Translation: CASSATPTGFGEQFF.

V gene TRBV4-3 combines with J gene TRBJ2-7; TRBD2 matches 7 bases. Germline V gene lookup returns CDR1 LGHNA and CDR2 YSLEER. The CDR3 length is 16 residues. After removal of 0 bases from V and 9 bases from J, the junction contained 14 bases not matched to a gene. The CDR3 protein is CASSQDLRASGVWQYF. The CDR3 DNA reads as TGCGCCAGCAGCCAAGATCTCCGGGCTAGCGGTGTTTGGCAGTACTTC.

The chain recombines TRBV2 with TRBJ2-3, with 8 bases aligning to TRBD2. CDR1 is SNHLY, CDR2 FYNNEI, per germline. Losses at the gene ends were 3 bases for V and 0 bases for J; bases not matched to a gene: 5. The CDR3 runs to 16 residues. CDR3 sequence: CASSELLAASTDTQYF. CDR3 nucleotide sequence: TGTGCCAGCAGTGAGTTACTAGCGGCTAGCACAGATACGCAGTATTTT.

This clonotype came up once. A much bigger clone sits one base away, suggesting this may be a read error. CDR3 residues: CTSSPDNLYNSPLHF. The CDR3 DNA follows: TGTACCAGCAGCCCTGACAACCTCTATAATTCACCCCTCCACTTT. The chain joins TRBV27 to TRBJ1-6, with D hard to call. Germline-derived CDR1 and CDR2 are MNHEY and SMNVEV (reference sequence). The CDR3 covers 15 residues.

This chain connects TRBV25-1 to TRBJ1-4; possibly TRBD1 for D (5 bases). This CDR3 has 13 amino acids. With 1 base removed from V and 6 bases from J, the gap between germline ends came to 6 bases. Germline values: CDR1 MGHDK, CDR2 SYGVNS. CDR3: CASSEWGDEKLFF. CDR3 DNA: TGTGCCAGCAGTGAATGGGGGGATGAAAAACTGTTTTTT. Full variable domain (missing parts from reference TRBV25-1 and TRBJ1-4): EADIYQTPRYLVIGTGKKITLECSQTMGHDKMYWYQQDPGMELHLIHYSYGVNSTEKGDLSSESTVSRIRTEHFPLTLESARPSHTSQYLCASSEWGDEKLFFGSGTQLSVL.

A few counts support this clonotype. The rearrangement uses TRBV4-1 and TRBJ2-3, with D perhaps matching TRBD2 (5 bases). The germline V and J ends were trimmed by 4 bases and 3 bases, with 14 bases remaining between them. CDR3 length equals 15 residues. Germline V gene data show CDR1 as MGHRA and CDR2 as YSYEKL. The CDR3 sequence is CASSRSGRVTDTQYF. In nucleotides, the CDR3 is TGCGCCAGCAGCCGTTCGGGAAGAGTAACAGATACGCAGTATTTT.